This T cell receptor beta chain was captured by sequencing in a study of CD8 T cells in Susac syndrome. Study details: At blood draw, Susac syndrome patients were therapy-naive, on corticosteroids, or on intravenous immunoglobulin alone.

Random hexamers were used to reverse transcribe roughly 0.45 to 1 ug of RNA. Across 54 Vbeta and 13 Jbeta, TCR beta CDR3 was amplified with immunoSEQ multiplex PCR. MiXCR, applied by TCRdb to the immunoSEQ multiplex PCR reads, yields one record per CDR3 protein. The profile shows approximately 190,000 distinct CDR3 sequences, approximately 94% of them singletons. CDR1 is SGHAT and CDR2 is FQNNGV in the germline V gene. V lost 1 base, J lost 2 bases, and 8 bases lay in between. There are 15 residues in the CDR3. The chain carries TRBV11-2 and TRBJ2-2, with D unresolved. The source is a human donor with Susac syndrome. Sample: CD4+ T cells from PBMCs. The CDR3: CASSLVAGNTGELFF. For the CDR3, the DNA is TGTGCCAGCAGCTTAGTAGCCGGAAACACCGGGGAGCTGTTTTTT.